The T cell receptor beta chain under discussion was sequenced for a study of radiation and T cells in renal cell carcinoma. Overall study context: Nephrectomy followed 15 Gy stereotactic body radiation by 4 weeks. Study-level results: Baseline intratumoral clonotype presence is unknown without pretreatment biopsies. In blood, top tumor clones expanded by 2 weeks, shrinking by 4.

Trimming took 3 bases from V and 4 from J; bases not matched to a gene: 3. This CDR3 is 14 amino acids long. Germline lookup yields CDR1 SGHVS and CDR2 FQNEAQ. Time point noted: blood 2 weeks post-SBRT. Treatment: 15 Gy SBRT to primary tumor, nephrectomy 4 weeks later. After SBRT, blood was collected at 2 and 4 weeks, plus baseline. Generated by immunoSEQ multiplex PCR, the TCRdb table keeps only in-frame clones and is missing some. Of 150,000 to 190,000 clones in the sample, roughly 89% were seen once. Note on this clone: Its antigen is as yet unknown.

The sequences come from blood, collected from a patient whose treatment included radiotherapy and nephrectomy. This chain uses TRBV7-8 with TRBJ1-3, with 7 bases lining up with TRBD1. This receptor was obtained from a woman in her 50s with renal cell carcinoma. CDR3 region: CASSFQGVGNTIYF. The CDR3 DNA reads as TGTGCCAGCAGCTTTCAGGGGGTAGGAAACACCATATATTTT.